The following is a TCR beta chain sequence with its context. Its specificity is not known. The data originate from a study of identical twins. Notes on the study in general: The models systematically underestimated how much out-of-frame TCR alpha was shared in monozygotic twins. These conclusions were based on statistical analysis (cross-sectional, not following the same donors).

Germline V gene lookup returns CDR1 SGHTA and CDR2 FQGNSA. The CDR3 has 14 residues. V was clipped by 5 bases and J by 4 bases; unmatched bases: 4. TCRdb analysed the 5' RACE reads with MiXCR anew, one entry per CDR3 protein. The data show nearly 650,000 distinct CDR3 sequences, about 7.6% seen once. All donors were healthy Caucasians. These same data were also listed under a study on yellow fever vaccine responses in identical twins.

The sample comprised PBMCs. V usage is TRBV7-2 and J usage is TRBJ2-3, with 9 bases aligning to TRBD1. This sequence originates from a woman between 18 and 29 years old in good health. This chain's CDR3 is CASSDRGAPDTQYF. The CDR3 region has the DNA TGTGCCAGCAGCGACAGGGGGGCGCCAGATACGCAGTATTTT.